Sequencing of this TCR beta chain was carried out in a study of T cell responses to AZD1222 COVID-19 vaccine. Overall study context: Second-dose schedules of about 4 or about 12 weeks were combined.

Study outcomes and limitations: Within unmutated variant regions lay the reported targets of nearly half of spike-specific TCRs.

A word on this clone: Its antigen is undetermined.

Data came from immunoSEQ multiplex PCR; TCRdb stores just in-frame clones and leaves some out. The table includes roughly 91,000 clones, over 85% detected once. With 5 bases removed from V and 1 base from J, the gap between germline ends came to 8 bases. Germline V gene data show CDR1 as SEHNR and CDR2 as FQNEAQ (reference sequence). The CDR3 length is 13 residues. The chain couples TRBV7-9 to TRBJ1-1; the D is unclear. Sequencing was performed on peripheral blood, taken on day 0 of AZD1222 vaccination. The clonotype was recovered from an adult in good health. The CDR3: CASSRAGNTEAFF. The CDR3 DNA sequence: TGTGCCAGCAGCCGGGCGGGGAACACTGAAGCTTTCTTT.